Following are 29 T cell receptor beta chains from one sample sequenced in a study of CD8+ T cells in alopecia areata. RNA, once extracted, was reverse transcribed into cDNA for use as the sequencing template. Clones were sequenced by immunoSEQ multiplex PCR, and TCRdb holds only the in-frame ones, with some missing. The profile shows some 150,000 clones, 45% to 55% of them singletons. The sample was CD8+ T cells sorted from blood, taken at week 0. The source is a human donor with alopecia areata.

The CDR3, as DNA: TGTGCCATCAGCGAGCGGAATCAGCCCCAGCATTTT. Encoded protein: CAISERNQPQHF. The chain recombines TRBV10-3 with TRBJ1-5; D remains ambiguous. Germline V gene data show CDR1 as ENHRY and CDR2 as SYGVKD. The CDR3 totals 12 residues. V was shortened by 6 bases and J by 4 bases, with 7 bases between the two germline ends.

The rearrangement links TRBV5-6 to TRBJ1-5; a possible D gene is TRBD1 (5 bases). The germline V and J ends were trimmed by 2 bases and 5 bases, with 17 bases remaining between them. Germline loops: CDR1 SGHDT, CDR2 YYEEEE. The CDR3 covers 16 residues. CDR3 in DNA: TGTGCCAGCAGCTTAATTTACGGGGGAACCGATCAGCCCCAGCATTTT. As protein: CASSLIYGGTDQPQHF. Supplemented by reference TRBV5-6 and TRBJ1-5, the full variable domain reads DAGVTQSPTHLIKTRGQQVTLRCSPKSGHDTVSWYQQALGQGPQFIFQYYEEEERQRGNFPDRFSGHQFPNYSSELNVNALLLGDSALYLCASSLIYGGTDQPQHFGDGTRLSIL.

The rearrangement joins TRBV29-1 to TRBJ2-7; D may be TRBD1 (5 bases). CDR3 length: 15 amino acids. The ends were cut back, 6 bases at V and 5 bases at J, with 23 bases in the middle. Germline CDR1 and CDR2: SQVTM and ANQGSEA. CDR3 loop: CSVMHGPGLGDEQYF. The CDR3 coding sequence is TGCAGCGTCATGCATGGGCCAGGGCTTGGTGACGAGCAGTACTTC.

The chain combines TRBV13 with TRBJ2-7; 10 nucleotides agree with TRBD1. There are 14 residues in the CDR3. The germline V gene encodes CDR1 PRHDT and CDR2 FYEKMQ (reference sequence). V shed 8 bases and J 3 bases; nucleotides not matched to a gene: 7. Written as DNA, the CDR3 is TGTGCCAGCCAACAAGGGACAGGGGACTACGAGCAGTACTTC. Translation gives CASQQGTGDYEQYF.

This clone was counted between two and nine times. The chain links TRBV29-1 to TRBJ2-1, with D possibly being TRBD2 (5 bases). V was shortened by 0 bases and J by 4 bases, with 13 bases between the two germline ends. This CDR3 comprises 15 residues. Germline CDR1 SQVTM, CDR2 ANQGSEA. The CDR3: CSVEEGSPLYNEQFF. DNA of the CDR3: TGCAGCGTTGAAGAAGGGAGTCCCTTATACAATGAGCAGTTCTTC.

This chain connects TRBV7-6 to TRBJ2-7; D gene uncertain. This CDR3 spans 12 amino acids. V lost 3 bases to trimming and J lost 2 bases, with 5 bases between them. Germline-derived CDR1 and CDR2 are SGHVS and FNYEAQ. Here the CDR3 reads CASSLTPYEQYF. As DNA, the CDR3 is TGTGCCAGCAGCTTGACCCCCTACGAGCAGTACTTC.

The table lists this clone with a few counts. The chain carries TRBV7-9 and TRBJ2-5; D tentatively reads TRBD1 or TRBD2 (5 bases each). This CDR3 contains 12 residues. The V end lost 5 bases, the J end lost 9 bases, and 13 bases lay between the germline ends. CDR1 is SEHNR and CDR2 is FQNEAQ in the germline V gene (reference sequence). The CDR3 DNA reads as TGTGCCAGCAGCACAGCCGGGACGTCCCAGTACTTC. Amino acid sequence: CASSTAGTSQYF.

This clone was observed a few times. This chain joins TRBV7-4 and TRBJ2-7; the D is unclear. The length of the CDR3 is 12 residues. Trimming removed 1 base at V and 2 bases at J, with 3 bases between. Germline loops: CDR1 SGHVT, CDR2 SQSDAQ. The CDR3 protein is CASSLGAYEQYF. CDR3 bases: TGTGCCAGCAGCTTAGGGGCCTACGAGCAGTACTTC.

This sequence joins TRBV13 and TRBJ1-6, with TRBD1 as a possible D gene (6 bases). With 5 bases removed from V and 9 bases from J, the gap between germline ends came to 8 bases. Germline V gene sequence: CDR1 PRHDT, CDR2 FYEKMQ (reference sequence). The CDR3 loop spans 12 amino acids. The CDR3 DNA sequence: TGTGCCAGCAGCCAAGGGGGTTCACCCCTCCACTTT. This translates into CASSQGGSPLHF.

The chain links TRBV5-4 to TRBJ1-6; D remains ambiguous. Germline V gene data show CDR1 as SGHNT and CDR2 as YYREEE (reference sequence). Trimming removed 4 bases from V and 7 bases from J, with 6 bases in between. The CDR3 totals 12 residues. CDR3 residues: CASSPPNSPLHF. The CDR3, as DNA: TGTGCCAGCAGCCCTCCGAATTCACCCCTCCACTTT.

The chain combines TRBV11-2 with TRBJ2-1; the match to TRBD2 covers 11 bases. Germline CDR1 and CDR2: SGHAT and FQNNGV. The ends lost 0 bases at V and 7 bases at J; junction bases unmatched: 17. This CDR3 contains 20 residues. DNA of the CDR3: TGTGCCAGCAGCTTAGATACAAGCCTGATACTAGCGGGGGTTCGGAATGAGCAGTTCTTC. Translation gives CASSLDTSLILAGVRNEQFF.

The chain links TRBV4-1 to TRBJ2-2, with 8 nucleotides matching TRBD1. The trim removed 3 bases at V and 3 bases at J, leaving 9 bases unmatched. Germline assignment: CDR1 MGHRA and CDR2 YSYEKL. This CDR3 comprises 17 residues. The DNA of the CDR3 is TGCGCCAGCAGCCACTCACAGGGGGAAAGGGACACCGGGGAGCTGTTTTTT. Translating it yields CASSHSQGERDTGELFF.

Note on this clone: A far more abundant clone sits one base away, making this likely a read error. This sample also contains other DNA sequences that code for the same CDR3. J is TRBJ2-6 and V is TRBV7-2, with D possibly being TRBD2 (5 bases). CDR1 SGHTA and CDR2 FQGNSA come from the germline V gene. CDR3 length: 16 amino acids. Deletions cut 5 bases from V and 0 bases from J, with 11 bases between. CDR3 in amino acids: CASSQDGSSGANVLTF. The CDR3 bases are TGTGCCAGCAGCCAAGATGGGAGCTCTGGGGCCAACGTCCTGACTTTC. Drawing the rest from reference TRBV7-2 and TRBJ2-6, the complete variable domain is GAGVSQSPSNKVTEKGKDVELRCDPISGHTALYWYRQSLGQGLEFLIYFQGNSAPDKSGLPSDRFSAERTGGSVSTLTIQRTQQEDSAVYLCASSQDGSSGANVLTFGAGSRLTVL.

The CDR3 protein is CASTPGTGGRQPQHF. CDR3 nucleotide sequence: TGTGCCAGCACCCCGGGGACAGGGGGACGACAGCCCCAGCATTTT. The chain uses TRBV2 and TRBJ1-5, with 11 bases that match TRBD1. Looked up from germline, CDR1 is SNHLY and CDR2 is FYNNEI. The CDR3 spans 15 residues. The J segment lost 7 bases and the V segment lost 7 bases, leaving 9 bases of the junction unmatched.

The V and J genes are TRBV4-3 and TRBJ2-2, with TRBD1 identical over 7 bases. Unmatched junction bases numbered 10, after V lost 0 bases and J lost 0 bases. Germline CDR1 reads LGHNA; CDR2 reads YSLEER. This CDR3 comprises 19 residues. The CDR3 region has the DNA TGCGCCAGCAGCCAAGAGAACGTCGGGACAGCAGCGAACACCGGGGAGCTGTTTTTT. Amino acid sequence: CASSQENVGTAANTGELFF.

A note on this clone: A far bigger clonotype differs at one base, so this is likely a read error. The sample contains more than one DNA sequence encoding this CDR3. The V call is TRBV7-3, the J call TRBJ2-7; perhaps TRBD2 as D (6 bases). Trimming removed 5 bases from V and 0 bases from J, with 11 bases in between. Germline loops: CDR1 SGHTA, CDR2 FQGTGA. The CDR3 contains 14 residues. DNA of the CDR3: TGTGCCAGCAGCCAAGTAGCGGACTCCTACGAGCAGTACTTC. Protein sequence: CASSQVADSYEQYF.

The CDR3 sequence: CASTLLAEPPGLTQYF. The CDR3 DNA follows: TGTGCCAGCACTTTGCTAGCGGAGCCACCGGGGTTGACCCAGTACTTC. The chain employs TRBV13 and TRBJ2-5; 7 nucleotides agree with TRBD2. J gave up 7 bases and V 7 bases, and 18 bases lay outside the gene matches. The germline V gene has CDR1 PRHDT and CDR2 FYEKMQ (reference sequence). CDR3 length equals 16 residues.

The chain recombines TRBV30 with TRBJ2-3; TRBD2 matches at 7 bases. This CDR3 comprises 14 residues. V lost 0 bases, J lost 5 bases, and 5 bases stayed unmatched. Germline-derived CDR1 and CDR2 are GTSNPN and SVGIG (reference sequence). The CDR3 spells CAWSVISGVDTQYF. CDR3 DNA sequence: TGTGCCTGGAGTGTAATCAGCGGGGTAGATACGCAGTATTTT.

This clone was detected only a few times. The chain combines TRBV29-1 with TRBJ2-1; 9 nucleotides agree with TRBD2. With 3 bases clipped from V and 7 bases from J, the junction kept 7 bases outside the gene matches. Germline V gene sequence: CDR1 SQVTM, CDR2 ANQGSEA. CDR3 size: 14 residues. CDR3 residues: CSVDRRGGMNEQFF. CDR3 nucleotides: TGCAGCGTTGACAGGCGGGGGGGGATGAATGAGCAGTTCTTC.

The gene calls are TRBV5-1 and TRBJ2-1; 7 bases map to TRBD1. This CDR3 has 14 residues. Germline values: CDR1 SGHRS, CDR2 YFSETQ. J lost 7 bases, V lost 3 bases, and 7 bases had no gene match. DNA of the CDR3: TGCGCCAGCAGCTCCAACCACAGGGGTAATGAGCAGTTCTTC. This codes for CASSSNHRGNEQFF.

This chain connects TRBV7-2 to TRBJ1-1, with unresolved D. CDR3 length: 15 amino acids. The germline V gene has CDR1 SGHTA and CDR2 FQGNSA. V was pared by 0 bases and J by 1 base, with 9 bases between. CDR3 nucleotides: TGTGCCAGCAGCTTAGCCACTTTCTGGAACACTGAAGCTTTCTTT. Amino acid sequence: CASSLATFWNTEAFF.

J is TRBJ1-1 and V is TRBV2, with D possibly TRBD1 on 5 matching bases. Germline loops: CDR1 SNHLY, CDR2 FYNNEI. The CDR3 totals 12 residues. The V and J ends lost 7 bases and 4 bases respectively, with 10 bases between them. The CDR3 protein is CASTPGPTEAFF. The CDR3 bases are TGTGCCAGCACCCCAGGGCCCACTGAAGCTTTCTTT.

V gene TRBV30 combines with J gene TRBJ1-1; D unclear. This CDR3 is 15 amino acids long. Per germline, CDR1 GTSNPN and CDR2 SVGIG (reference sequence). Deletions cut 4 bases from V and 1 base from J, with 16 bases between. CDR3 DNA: TGTGCCTGGAACGCGGGCTTCGAATGGAACACTGAAGCTTTCTTT. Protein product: CAWNAGFEWNTEAFF.

In DNA form, the CDR3 reads TGCGCCAGCAGCCCCCGGACAGGGTCCCAGGGATATGGCTACACCTTC. This gives the protein CASSPRTGSQGYGYTF. J is TRBJ1-2 and V is TRBV10-2; 8 nucleotides line up with TRBD1. In germline, CDR1 is WSHSY, CDR2 SAAADI. CDR3 length: 16 amino acids. V was clipped by 6 bases and J by 5 bases; unmatched bases: 14.

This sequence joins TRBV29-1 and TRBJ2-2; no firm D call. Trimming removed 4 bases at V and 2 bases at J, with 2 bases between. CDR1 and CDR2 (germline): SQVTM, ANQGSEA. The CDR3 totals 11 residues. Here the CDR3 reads CSVGNTGELFF. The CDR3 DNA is TGCAGCGTTGGAAACACCGGGGAGCTGTTTTTT.

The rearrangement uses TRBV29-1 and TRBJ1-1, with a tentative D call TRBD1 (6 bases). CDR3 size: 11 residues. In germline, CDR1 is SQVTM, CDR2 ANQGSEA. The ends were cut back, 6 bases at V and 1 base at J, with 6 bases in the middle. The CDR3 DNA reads TGCAGCGTACAGGGGAACACTGAAGCTTTCTTT. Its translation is CSVQGNTEAFF.

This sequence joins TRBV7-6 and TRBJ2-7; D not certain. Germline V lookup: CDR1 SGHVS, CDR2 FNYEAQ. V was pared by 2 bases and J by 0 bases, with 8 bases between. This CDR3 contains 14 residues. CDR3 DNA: TGTGCCAGCAGCTTAAGGTCCCGCTCCTACGAGCAGTACTTC. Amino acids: CASSLRSRSYEQYF.

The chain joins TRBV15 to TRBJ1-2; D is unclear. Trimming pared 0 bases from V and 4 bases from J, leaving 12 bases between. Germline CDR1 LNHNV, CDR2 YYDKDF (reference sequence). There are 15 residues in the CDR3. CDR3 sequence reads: CATSREEDPLYGYTF. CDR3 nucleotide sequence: TGTGCCACCAGCAGAGAAGAGGACCCCCTCTATGGCTACACCTTC.

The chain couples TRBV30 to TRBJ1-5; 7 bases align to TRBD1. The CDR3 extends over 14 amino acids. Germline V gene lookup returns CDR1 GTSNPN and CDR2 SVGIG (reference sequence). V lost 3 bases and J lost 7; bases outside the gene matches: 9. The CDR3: CAWSEDRSGQPQHF. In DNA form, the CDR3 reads TGTGCCTGGAGCGAGGACAGGTCGGGGCAGCCCCAGCATTTT.